This entry describes one T cell receptor beta chain. In the original processing: Quantification of nucleated cells was approximated via reference gene primer amplification. Here immunoSEQ multiplex PCR was the method, and the copy in TCRdb shows in-frame clones only, minus some. V, J and clone size are those of that table, while D and trimming were read from the DNA. Counted here are 240,000 or so clones, around three quarters occurring once; the ten biggest clones make up more than 2.5%. These data are taken from a study of blood T cell repertoires in COVID-19. Study-level background: From the United States, Italy and Spain came samples of acute and convalescent COVID-19. Sources were T cells, B-cell-depleted T cells, or PBMCs; the material itself was cDNA or gDNA.

The clonotype originates from a woman at least 80 years old with acute or convalescent COVID-19. The source material was peripheral blood.

The CDR3 DNA reads TGTGCCAGCAGCAAAAAAGGGGCCATAATTCAGATCACCATATATTTT. This codes for CASSKKGAIIQITIYF. The chain has TRBV7-8 and TRBJ1-3; D may be TRBD1 (5 bases). The germline V gene has CDR1 SGHVS and CDR2 FQNEAQ. Trimming removed 5 bases at V and 9 bases at J, with 23 bases between. The CDR3 consists of 16 residues.